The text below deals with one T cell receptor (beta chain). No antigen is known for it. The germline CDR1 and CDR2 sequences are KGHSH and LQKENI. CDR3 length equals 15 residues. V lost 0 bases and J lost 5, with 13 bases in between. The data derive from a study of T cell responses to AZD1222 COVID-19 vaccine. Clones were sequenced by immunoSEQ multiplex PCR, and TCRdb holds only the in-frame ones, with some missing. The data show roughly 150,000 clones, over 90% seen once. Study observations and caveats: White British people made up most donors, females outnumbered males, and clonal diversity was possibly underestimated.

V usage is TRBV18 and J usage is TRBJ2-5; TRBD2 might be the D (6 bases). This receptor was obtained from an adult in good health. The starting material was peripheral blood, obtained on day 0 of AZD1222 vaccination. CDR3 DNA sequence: TGTGCCAGCTCACCACCAAACAACCGGGGGGAGACCCAGTACTTC. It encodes CASSPPNNRGETQYF.